This T cell receptor beta chain was sequenced for a study of cytomegalovirus exposure and HLA in healthy donors. Overall study findings and caveats: In an earlier analysis, productive rearrangement rates for most beta V segments clustered near 87% or 30%.

The study ran its PCR with 60 Vbeta and 13 Jbeta primers. Using immunoSEQ multiplex PCR, the repertoire was profiled, and TCRdb retains in-frame clones only, with some absent. The sample is made up of 70,000 or so clones, and the top ten hold 2.7% of it. Regarding this clone: Its specificity is not known.

The sequenced sample consisted of PBMCs. This sequence was found in a man aged 35 to 55 in good health and CMV-seronegative.

CDR3 sequence: CASSPSTDSTDTQYF. The CDR3 DNA sequence: TGTGCCAGTAGTCCTTCGACTGATAGCACAGATACGCAGTATTTT. This chain connects TRBV19 to TRBJ2-3; D gene uncertain. Deletions cut 5 bases from V and 0 bases from J, with 12 bases between. The CDR3 length is 15 residues. The germline V gene encodes CDR1 LNHDA and CDR2 SQIVND (reference sequence).